The TCR beta chain described here comes from a study of breast tumors, draining lymph nodes, adjacent tissues. This clonotype was observed many times. MiXCR, run by TCRdb on the multiplex PCR reads, gives a single entry per CDR3 protein. Among 200,000 to 250,000 distinct CDR3 sequences listed, 32% were seen once. V shed 2 bases and J shed 0 bases, with 12 bases lying between them. Germline V gene lookup returns CDR1 SGHRS and CDR2 YFSETQ. CDR3 size: 15 residues. Samples came from axillary lymph nodes draining the breast cancer. The TCR comes from a female donor with breast cancer. Some clones in this sample may be carry-over from other donors' samples. The sample consisted of axillary lymph node tissue. This rearrangement joins TRBV5-1 to TRBJ2-7, with D uncertain. CDR3 loop: CASSFNGLRSYEQYF. The CDR3 DNA reads TGCGCCAGCAGCTTTAATGGCCTCCGCTCCTACGAGCAGTACTTC. The whole variable domain, filled in from reference TRBV5-1 and TRBJ2-7, reads KAGVTQTPRYLIKTRGQQVTLSCSPISGHRSVSWYQQTPGQGLQFLFEYFSETQRNKGNFPGRFSGRQFSNSRSEMNVSTLELGDSALYLCASSFNGLRSYEQYFGPGTRLTVT.